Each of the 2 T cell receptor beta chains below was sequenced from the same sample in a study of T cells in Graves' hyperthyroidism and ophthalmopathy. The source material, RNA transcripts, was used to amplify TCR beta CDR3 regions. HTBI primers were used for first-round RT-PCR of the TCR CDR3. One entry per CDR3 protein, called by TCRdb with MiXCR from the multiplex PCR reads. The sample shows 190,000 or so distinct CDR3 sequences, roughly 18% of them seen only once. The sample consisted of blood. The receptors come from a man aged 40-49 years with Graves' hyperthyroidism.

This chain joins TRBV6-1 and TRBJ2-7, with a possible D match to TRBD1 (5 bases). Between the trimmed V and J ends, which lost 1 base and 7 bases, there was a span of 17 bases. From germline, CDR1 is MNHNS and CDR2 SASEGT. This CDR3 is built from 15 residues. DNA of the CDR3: TGTGCCAGCAGTGAAGGGGGCGGCCCCCTGGGTGAGCAGTACTTC. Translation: CASSEGGGPLGEQYF.

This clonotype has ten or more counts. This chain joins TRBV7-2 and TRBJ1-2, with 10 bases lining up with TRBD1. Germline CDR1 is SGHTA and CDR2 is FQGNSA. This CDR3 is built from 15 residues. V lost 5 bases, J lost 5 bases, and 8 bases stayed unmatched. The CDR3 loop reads CASSAKTGGAYGYTF. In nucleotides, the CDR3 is TGTGCCAGCAGCGCCAAGACAGGGGGCGCGTATGGCTACACCTTC.